The clone carrying this TCR beta chain has more than one count but fewer than ten. No antigen is known for it. This table comes from immunoSEQ multiplex PCR, and its TCRdb copy is limited to in-frame clones, with some not included. The table includes 25,000 to 35,000 clones, less than 90% detected once. The data originate from a study of PD-1 blockade in classical Hodgkin lymphoma. Whole-study results and caveats: Those starting nivolumab under 1 year post-ASCT were excluded.

The CDR3 runs 14 residues. Germline loops: CDR1 MNHNS, CDR2 SASEGT. V lost 1 base, J lost 5 bases, and 8 bases lay in between. Following autologous stem cell transplantation, relapse occurred in every patient, and exposure to brentuximab vedotin varied. This clonotype originated in a human donor with classical Hodgkin lymphoma. The chain combines TRBV6-1 with TRBJ1-4; D not resolved. Sequenced material: peripheral blood mononuclear cells (PBMCs), taken before the second cycle of nivolumab. CDR3 region: CASSEERLNEKLFF. The CDR3 DNA reads as TGTGCCAGCAGTGAAGAGAGGCTAAATGAAAAACTGTTTTTT.